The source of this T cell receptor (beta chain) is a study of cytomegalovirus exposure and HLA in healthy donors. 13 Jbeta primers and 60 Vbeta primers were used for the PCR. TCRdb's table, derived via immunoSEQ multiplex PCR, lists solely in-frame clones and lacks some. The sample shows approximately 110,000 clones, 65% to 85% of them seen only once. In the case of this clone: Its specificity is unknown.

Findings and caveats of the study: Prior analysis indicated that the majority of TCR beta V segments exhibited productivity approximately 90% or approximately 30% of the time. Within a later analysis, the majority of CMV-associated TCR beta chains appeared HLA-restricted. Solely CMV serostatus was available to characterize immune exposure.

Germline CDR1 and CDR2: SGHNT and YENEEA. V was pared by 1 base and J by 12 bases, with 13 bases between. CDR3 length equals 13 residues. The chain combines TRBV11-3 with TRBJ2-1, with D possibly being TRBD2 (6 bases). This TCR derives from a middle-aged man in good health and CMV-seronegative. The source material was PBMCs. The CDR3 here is CASSLGVEGGQFF. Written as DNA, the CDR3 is TGTGCCAGCAGCTTAGGGGTGGAGGGTGGGCAGTTCTTC.